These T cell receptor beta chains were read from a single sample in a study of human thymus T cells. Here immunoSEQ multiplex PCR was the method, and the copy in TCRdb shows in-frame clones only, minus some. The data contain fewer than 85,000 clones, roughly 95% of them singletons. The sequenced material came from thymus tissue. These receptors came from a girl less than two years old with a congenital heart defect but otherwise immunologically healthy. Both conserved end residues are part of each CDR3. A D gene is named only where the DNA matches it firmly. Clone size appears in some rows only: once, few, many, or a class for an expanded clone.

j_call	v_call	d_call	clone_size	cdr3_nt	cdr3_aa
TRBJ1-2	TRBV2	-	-	TGTGCCAGCAGTGTGGGTCCGAGAGGGTCTAATTCTAACTATGGCTACACCTTC	CASSVGPRGSNSNYGYTF
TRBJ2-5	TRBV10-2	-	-	TGCGCCAGCAGTGACGGCGGCGAGCAGACCCAGTACTTC	CASSDGGEQTQYF
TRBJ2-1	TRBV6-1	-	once	TGTGCCAGCAGTGAATATTCCAGGCCCGAAACCTACAATGAGCAGTTCTTC	CASSEYSRPETYNEQFF
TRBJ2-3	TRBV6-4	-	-	TGTGCCATACCGGGACACCTTTGCACAGATACGCAGTATTTT	CAIPGHLCTDTQYF
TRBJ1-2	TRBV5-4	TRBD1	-	TGTGCCAGCAGCTTGCGGGACAGGGAAAGAGCTAACTATGGCTACACCTTC	CASSLRDRERANYGYTF
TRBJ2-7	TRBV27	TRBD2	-	TGTGCCAGCAGTTTATCGAGGGGCGGGAGAGGGAACGAGCAGTACTTC	CASSLSRGGRGNEQYF
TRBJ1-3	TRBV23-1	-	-	TGCGCCAGCAGTCGGAGAGCTGGAAACACCATATATTTT	CASSRRAGNTIYF
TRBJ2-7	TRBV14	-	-	TGTGCCAGCAGCCAAGGGGCCTCCTACGAGCAGTACTTC	CASSQGASYEQYF
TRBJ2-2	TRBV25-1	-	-	TGTGCCAGCAGTGAACAGGGGAAGGCCTGGTCCCCCGGGGAGCTGTTTTTT	CASSEQGKAWSPGELFF
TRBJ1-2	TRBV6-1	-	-	TGTGCCAGTAGTGAAGGACAACGAGGCTACACCTTC	CASSEGQRGYTF
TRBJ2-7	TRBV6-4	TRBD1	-	TGTGCCAGCAGGGACGAAACAGGGGGCCCCTACGAGCAGTACTTC	CASRDETGGPYEQYF
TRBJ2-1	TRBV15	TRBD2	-	TGTGCCACCAGCAGCAGGCGGGGGGGCGGTAATGAGCAGTTCTTC	CATSSRRGGGNEQFF
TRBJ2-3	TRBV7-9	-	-	TGTGCCAGCAGCCCAGACAGACAGGCAGATACGCAGTATTTT	CASSPDRQADTQYF
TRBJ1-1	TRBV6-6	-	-	TGTGCCAGCAGTTACTCCAACAGGAGGGCGAACACTGAAGCTTTCTTT	CASSYSNRRANTEAFF
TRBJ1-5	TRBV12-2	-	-	TGTGCAAGTCGCTTAGGGGACAGGGAGGGCAACAATCAGCCCCAGCATTTT	CASRLGDREGNNQPQHF
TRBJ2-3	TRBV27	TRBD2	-	TGTGCCAGCAACGCCGGGAGGAGCACAGATACGCAGTATTTT	CASNAGRSTDTQYF
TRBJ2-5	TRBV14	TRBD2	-	TGTGCCAGCAGCCAAGCAAAGGGTTCTAGCGGGAGGGCGCCTGAAGAGACCCAGTACTTC	CASSQAKGSSGRAPEETQYF
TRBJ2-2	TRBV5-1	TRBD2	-	TGCGCCAGCAGCCTAGGACTAGCGGGAGCGACCGGTGAGCTGTTTTTT	CASSLGLAGATGELFF
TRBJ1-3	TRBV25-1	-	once	TGTGCCACACAAATAGGGGGTACGGGAAACACCATATATTTT	CATQIGGTGNTIYF
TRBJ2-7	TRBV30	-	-	TGTGCCTGGAGTGTGTGGACGGACTACGAGCAGTACTTC	CAWSVWTDYEQYF
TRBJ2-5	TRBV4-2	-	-	TGTGCCAGCAGCCAAGATAGGCGGGGACAGCCCCAAGAGACCCAGTACTTC	CASSQDRRGQPQETQYF
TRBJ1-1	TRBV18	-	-	TGTGCCAGCTCACCAGCACAGGGTGTCCCGTTAGGCACTGAAGCTTTCTTT	CASSPAQGVPLGTEAFF
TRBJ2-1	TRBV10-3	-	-	TGTGCCACCCGAGGGGAGGATGAAAATGAGCAGTTCTTC	CATRGEDENEQFF
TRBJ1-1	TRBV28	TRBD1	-	TGTGCCAGCAGTTTATTCGGACAGGTCCCTGAAGCTTTCTTT	CASSLFGQVPEAFF
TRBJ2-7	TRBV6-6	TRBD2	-	TGTGCCAGCAGCGGGGGGGGGCGTTCTTACGAGCAGTACTTC	CASSGGGRSYEQYF
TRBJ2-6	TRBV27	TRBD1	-	TGTGCCAGCAGGTCCGACAGGGACCCCCGCTCTGGGGCCAACGTCCTGACTTTC	CASRSDRDPRSGANVLTF
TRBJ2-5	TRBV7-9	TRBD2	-	TGTGCCAGCAGCAACGGGCGGGAGGGAACCCAAGAGACCCAGTACTTC	CASSNGREGTQETQYF
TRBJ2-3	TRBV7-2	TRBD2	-	TGTGCCAGCAGCCCAATGGGGGAGGGCGTGGAAGATACGCAGTATTTT	CASSPMGEGVEDTQYF
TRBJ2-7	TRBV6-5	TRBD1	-	TGTGCCAGCAGCCTTGACAGGGGACCCTACGAGCAGTACTTC	CASSLDRGPYEQYF
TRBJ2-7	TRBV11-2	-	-	TGTGCCAGCAGCTTAGGCTACAGGAGACCCGTGGATGACGAGCAGTACTTC	CASSLGYRRPVDDEQYF
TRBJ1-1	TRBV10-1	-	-	TGCGCCAGCAGTGAGCGGCGAGGGAAGGGCAAGAACACTGAAGCTTTCTTT	CASSERRGKGKNTEAFF